The clone carrying this TCR beta chain was seen a few times. This sample stems from a study of blood T cells in healthy people across ages. Sample-barcoded 5' priming and a J-beta primer mix drove a second PCR of about 6 to 12 cycles. TCRdb ran MiXCR on the 5' RACE reads and lists one entry per CDR3 protein. The repertoire holds around 1,800,000 distinct CDR3 sequences, with 35% to 50% as singletons. In germline, CDR1 is SQVTM, CDR2 ANQGSEA. The CDR3 totals 13 residues. The germline V and J ends were trimmed by 4 bases and 1 base, with 5 bases remaining between them. Sequences were obtained from blood. The gene calls are TRBV29-1 and TRBJ2-6, with D unclear. The clonotype was recovered from a human donor in good health. In DNA form, the CDR3 reads TGCAGCGTTGGACCGTCTGGGGCCAACGTCCTGACTTTC. Translated: CSVGPSGANVLTF. The whole variable domain, filled in from reference TRBV29-1 and TRBJ2-6, reads SAVISQKPSRDICQRGTSLTIQCQVDSQVTMMFWYRQQPGQSLTLIATANQGSEATYESGFVIDKFPISRPNLTFSTLTVSNMSPEDSSIYLCSVGPSGANVLTFGAGSRLTVL.